This passage covers 5 T cell receptor beta chains from one sample sequenced in a study of T cells in Graves' hyperthyroidism and ophthalmopathy. Authors of the study amplified TCR beta CDR3 regions from RNA transcripts. An initial round of RT-PCR targeting the TCR CDR3 relied on the HTBI primer set. TCRdb passed the multiplex PCR reads through MiXCR, listing each CDR3 protein once. This sample carries roughly 510,000 distinct CDR3 sequences, 46% of them seen once, and the ten largest clones take about 45%. Sequencing was performed on peripheral blood or thyroid tissue (not recorded which). The receptors derive from an adult woman with Graves' disease, either hyperthyroidism or ophthalmopathy (not recorded which).

This clonotype was recorded many times. The CDR3 sequence: CASSLRGTASYEQYF. The CDR3 coding sequence is TGTGCCAGCAGCTTACGCGGGACAGCCTCCTACGAGCAGTACTTC. The chain is built from TRBV7-2 and TRBJ2-7, with TRBD1 as a possible D gene (7 bases). This CDR3 comprises 15 residues. Germline V gives CDR1 SGHTA, CDR2 FQGNSA. V was clipped by 2 bases and J by 0 bases, with 11 bases between them.

In its sample, this clonotype was seen many times. The V gene is TRBV10-3, the J gene TRBJ1-5; TRBD1 matches at 10 bases. This CDR3 is built from 17 residues. Germline CDR1 is ENHRY and CDR2 is SYGVKD. Germline trimming cut 0 bases from V and 6 bases from J; bases unmatched to any gene: 8. CDR3 protein: CAISESPDRGFRQPQHF. DNA for the CDR3: TGTGCCATCAGTGAGTCCCCGGACAGGGGGTTTCGTCAGCCCCAGCATTTT.

V gene TRBV20-1 combines with J gene TRBJ2-7, with 7 bases aligning to TRBD1. The CDR3 length is 15 residues. The V segment lost 0 bases and the J segment 0 bases; nucleotides outside the gene matches: 5. The V gene's germline CDR1 is DFQATT and CDR2 SNEGSKA (reference sequence). CDR3 sequence reads: CSARDDRASSYEQYF. The CDR3 DNA sequence: TGCAGTGCTAGAGACGACAGGGCTTCCTCCTACGAGCAGTACTTC.

The chain is built from TRBV5-1 and TRBJ2-6; D not certain. Germline-derived CDR1 and CDR2 are SGHRS and YFSETQ. The CDR3 runs to 16 residues. Trimming removed 0 bases at V and 0 bases at J, with 7 bases between. This CDR3 reads CASSLAGSSGANVLTF. In nucleotides, the CDR3 is TGCGCCAGCAGCTTGGCCGGTTCCTCTGGGGCCAACGTCCTGACTTTC.

The genes are TRBV29-1 and TRBJ1-1, with no clear D. The CDR3 contains 13 residues. In germline, CDR1 is SQVTM, CDR2 ANQGSEA. V shed 3 bases and J shed 0 bases, with 8 bases lying between them. The DNA of the CDR3 is TGCAGCGTTGAGTACAGCATGAACACTGAAGCTTTCTTT. It encodes CSVEYSMNTEAFF.